The subject of this entry is one T cell receptor (beta chain). Per the original methods: Amplification of reference gene primers provided the estimated nucleated cell counts. The data were produced by immunoSEQ multiplex PCR, yet TCRdb's version contains in-frame clones alone and is incomplete. The V and J calls and clone size come from that table; D and trimming were worked out from the DNA. Of around 270,000 clones listed, around 87% were seen once; the top ten hold around 5%. Seattle participants joined during active infection and were tracked over time. This sample stems from a study of blood T cell repertoires in COVID-19. As for the study in general: Material from acute and convalescent COVID-19 was sourced from the United States, Italy and Spain.

The TCR comes from a woman aged 55-70 years with COVID-19, enrolled during active disease. The specimen sequenced was peripheral blood.

CDR3 DNA: TGTGCCAGCAGCTCGCGGCAGGGGGCTACAGATACGCAGTATTTT. This codes for CASSSRQGATDTQYF. The chain recombines TRBV11-3 with TRBJ2-3; 8 bases line up with TRBD1. This CDR3 comprises 15 residues. Trimming cost V 4 bases and J 3 bases; bases outside gene matches: 6. The germline CDR1 and CDR2 sequences are SGHNT and YENEEA.